These T cell receptor beta chains were read from a single sample in a study of cytomegalovirus exposure and HLA in healthy donors. Using immunoSEQ multiplex PCR, the repertoire was profiled, and TCRdb retains in-frame clones only, with some absent. The data contain 250,000 to 350,000 clones, about nine tenths of them singletons. The sequenced sample was PBMCs. The origin of the receptors is a woman aged 30 to 39 in good health and CMV-seropositive. Both conserved end residues are trimmed from each CDR3. The order of the fields is V gene, J gene, CDR3 protein.

v_call: TRBV6-5
j_call: TRBJ2-7
cdr3_aa: ASGRGRSSYEQY

v_call: TRBV6-1
j_call: TRBJ2-2
cdr3_aa: ASSGLAGVGTGELF

v_call: TRBV25-1
j_call: TRBJ1-1
cdr3_aa: ASRRGEMNTEAF

v_call: TRBV29-1
j_call: TRBJ1-2
cdr3_aa: SVVRGQGPVGYT

v_call: TRBV7-3
j_call: TRBJ2-1
cdr3_aa: ASSSGTSGDEQF

v_call: TRBV28
j_call: TRBJ2-7
cdr3_aa: ASSSVPSGRNSYEQY

v_call: TRBV7-2
j_call: TRBJ1-1
cdr3_aa: ASSPSFGQAFGAF

v_call: TRBV14
j_call: TRBJ2-7
cdr3_aa: ASSKDYGSYEQY

v_call: TRBV30
j_call: TRBJ2-4
cdr3_aa: AWSVLGDRGAKNIQY

v_call: TRBV5-1
j_call: TRBJ2-7
cdr3_aa: ASSLEGGYEQY

v_call: TRBV6-5
j_call: TRBJ2-3
cdr3_aa: ASSYRQRTDTQY

v_call: TRBV4-2
j_call: TRBJ2-1
cdr3_aa: ASSPEDSTYNEQF

v_call: TRBV2
j_call: TRBJ1-1
cdr3_aa: ASSADRLEAF

v_call: TRBV2
j_call: TRBJ2-5
cdr3_aa: ASSELVAGRETQY

v_call: TRBV4-1
j_call: TRBJ2-7
cdr3_aa: ASSQNIAGTNYEQY

v_call: TRBV7-2
j_call: TRBJ1-4
cdr3_aa: ASSSKDRAEEKLF

v_call: TRBV28
j_call: TRBJ1-1
cdr3_aa: ASSLTTEAF

v_call: TRBV28
j_call: TRBJ2-7
cdr3_aa: ASSHRTASYEQY

v_call: TRBV28
j_call: TRBJ2-7
cdr3_aa: ASSDRRDRHYEQY

v_call: TRBV5-6
j_call: TRBJ2-3
cdr3_aa: ASSHKGADTQY

v_call: TRBV19
j_call: TRBJ2-5
cdr3_aa: ASSIGEETQY

v_call: TRBV27
j_call: TRBJ2-2
cdr3_aa: ASTRGAGELF

v_call: TRBV6-1
j_call: TRBJ2-7
cdr3_aa: ASREAGGSYEQY

v_call: TRBV5-1
j_call: TRBJ2-7
cdr3_aa: ASSGGTSGTDFYEQY

v_call: TRBV7-8
j_call: TRBJ2-7
cdr3_aa: ASSLEGQFEQY

v_call: TRBV27
j_call: TRBJ2-7
cdr3_aa: ASSSLWTGLTYEQY

v_call: TRBV11-2
j_call: TRBJ1-2
cdr3_aa: ASSPDSRRNGYT

v_call: TRBV30
j_call: TRBJ2-3
cdr3_aa: ACLPFTDTQY

v_call: TRBV5-5
j_call: TRBJ2-5
cdr3_aa: ASSGGEDGETQY

v_call: TRBV6-5
j_call: TRBJ1-5
cdr3_aa: ASRELQNSNQPQH

v_call: TRBV4-2
j_call: TRBJ1-2
cdr3_aa: ASSQVGRPRENGYT

v_call: TRBV2
j_call: TRBJ2-7
cdr3_aa: ASSENPAYEQY

v_call: TRBV2
j_call: TRBJ1-1
cdr3_aa: ASSPREMNTEAF

v_call: TRBV4-3
j_call: TRBJ1-6
cdr3_aa: ASSPKIPQGRSPLH

v_call: TRBV29-1
j_call: TRBJ1-1
cdr3_aa: SAPGLNTEAF

v_call: TRBV9
j_call: TRBJ2-7
cdr3_aa: ASSADQVSYEQY

v_call: TRBV29-1
j_call: TRBJ1-3
cdr3_aa: SVAVDRGPGNTIY

v_call: TRBV15
j_call: TRBJ1-6
cdr3_aa: ATSTRQGNSPLH

v_call: TRBV5-3
j_call: TRBJ2-4
cdr3_aa: ARSQTGPVAKNIQY

v_call: TRBV6-6
j_call: TRBJ2-3
cdr3_aa: ASSYGTSGRADTQY

v_call: TRBV7-9
j_call: TRBJ1-2
cdr3_aa: ASSLGGVGAGYGYT

v_call: TRBV11-2
j_call: TRBJ1-2
cdr3_aa: ASSLGPGNYGYT

v_call: TRBV5-1
j_call: TRBJ2-1
cdr3_aa: ASSLVLRSGTSGSDEQF

v_call: TRBV29-1
j_call: TRBJ2-3
cdr3_aa: SVAGGTDTQY

v_call: TRBV30
j_call: TRBJ2-6
cdr3_aa: AWRSGGASGANVLT